What follows describes a single T cell receptor beta chain. Sequenced by immunoSEQ multiplex PCR; TCRdb stores in-frame clones only, minus some. Of some 66,000 clones listed, about 88% are singletons. This specimen comes from a study of T cell responses to AZD1222 COVID-19 vaccine. About the study: Pooled samples include second doses given at about 4 or 12 weeks.

The junction had 4 bases not matched to a gene; V was cut back by 4 bases and J by 0 bases. Germline V gene lookup returns CDR1 SQVTM and CDR2 ANQGSEA. The CDR3 sequence is 15 residues long. This TCR came from an adult in good health. Sequenced material: peripheral blood, taken on day 0 of AZD1222 vaccination. The chain employs TRBV29-1 and TRBJ2-2; 8 bases fit TRBD1. The CDR3 sequence is CSVARTGSNTGELFF. The CDR3 DNA sequence: TGCAGCGTTGCAAGGACAGGGTCGAACACCGGGGAGCTGTTTTTT.